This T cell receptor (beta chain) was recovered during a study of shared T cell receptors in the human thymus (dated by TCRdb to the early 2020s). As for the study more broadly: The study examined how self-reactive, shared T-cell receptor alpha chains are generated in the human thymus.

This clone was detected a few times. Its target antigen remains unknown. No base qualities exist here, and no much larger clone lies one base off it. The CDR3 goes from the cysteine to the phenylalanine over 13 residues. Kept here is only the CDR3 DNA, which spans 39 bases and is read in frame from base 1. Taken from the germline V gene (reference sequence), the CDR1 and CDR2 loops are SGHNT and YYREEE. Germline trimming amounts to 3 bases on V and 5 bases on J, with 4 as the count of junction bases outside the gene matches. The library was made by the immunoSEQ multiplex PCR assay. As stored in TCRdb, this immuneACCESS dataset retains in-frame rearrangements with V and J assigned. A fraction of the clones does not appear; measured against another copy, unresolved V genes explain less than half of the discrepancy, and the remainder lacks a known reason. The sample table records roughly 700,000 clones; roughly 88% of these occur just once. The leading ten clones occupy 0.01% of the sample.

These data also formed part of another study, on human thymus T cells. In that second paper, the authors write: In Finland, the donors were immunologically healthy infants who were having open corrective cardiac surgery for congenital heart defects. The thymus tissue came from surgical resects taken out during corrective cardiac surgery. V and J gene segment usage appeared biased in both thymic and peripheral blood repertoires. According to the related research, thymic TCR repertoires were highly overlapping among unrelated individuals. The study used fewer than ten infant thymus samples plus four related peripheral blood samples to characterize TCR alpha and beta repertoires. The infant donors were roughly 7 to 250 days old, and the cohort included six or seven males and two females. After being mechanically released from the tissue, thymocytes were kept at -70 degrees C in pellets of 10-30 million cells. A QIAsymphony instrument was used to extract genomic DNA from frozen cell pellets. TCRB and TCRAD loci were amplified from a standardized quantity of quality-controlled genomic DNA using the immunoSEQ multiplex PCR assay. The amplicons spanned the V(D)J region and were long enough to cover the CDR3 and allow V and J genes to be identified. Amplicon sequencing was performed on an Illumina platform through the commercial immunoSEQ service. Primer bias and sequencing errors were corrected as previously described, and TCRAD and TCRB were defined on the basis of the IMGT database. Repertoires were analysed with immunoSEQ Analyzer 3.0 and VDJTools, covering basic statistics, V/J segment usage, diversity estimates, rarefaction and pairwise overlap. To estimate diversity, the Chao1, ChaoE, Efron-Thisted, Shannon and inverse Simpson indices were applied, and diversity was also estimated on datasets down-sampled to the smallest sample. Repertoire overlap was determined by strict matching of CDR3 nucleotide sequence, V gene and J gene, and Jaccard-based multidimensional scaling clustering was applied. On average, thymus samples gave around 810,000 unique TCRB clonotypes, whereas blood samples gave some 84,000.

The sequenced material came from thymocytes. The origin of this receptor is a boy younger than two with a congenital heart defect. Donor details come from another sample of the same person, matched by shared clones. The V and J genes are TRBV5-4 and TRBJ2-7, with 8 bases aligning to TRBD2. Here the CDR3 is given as CASSSGGCNEQYF. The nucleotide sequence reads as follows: TGTGCCAGCAGCTCGGGGGGGTGCAACGAGCAGTACTTC.